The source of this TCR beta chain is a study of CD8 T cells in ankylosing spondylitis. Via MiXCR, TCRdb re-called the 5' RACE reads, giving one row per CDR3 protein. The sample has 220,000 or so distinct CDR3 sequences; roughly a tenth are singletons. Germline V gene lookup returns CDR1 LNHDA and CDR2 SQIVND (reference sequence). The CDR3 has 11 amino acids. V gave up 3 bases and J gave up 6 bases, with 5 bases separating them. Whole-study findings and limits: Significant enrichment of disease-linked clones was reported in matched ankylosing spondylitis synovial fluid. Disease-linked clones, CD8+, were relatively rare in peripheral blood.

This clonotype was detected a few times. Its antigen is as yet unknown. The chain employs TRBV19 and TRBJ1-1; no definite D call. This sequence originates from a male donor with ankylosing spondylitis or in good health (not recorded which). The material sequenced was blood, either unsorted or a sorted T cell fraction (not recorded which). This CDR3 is CASSIEAEAFF. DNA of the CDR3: TGTGCCAGTAGTATTGAGGCTGAAGCTTTCTTT. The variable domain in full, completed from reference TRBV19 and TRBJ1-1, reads DGGITQSPKYLFRKEGQNVTLSCEQNLNHDAMYWYRQDPGQGLRLIYYSQIVNDFQKGDIAEGYSVSREKKESFPLTVTSAQKNPTAFYLCASSIEAEAFFGQGTRLTVV.